Each of the 6 T cell receptor beta chains below was sequenced from the same sample in a study of blood T cell repertoires in COVID-19. This table comes from immunoSEQ multiplex PCR, and its TCRdb copy is limited to in-frame clones, with some not included. The table lists 250,000 to 300,000 clones, about 87% of them singletons. The sample was peripheral blood. Receptors were obtained from a woman aged 50 to 60 with COVID-19, enrolled during active disease.

The chain is built from TRBV4-1 and TRBJ2-1; TRBD2 matches at 8 bases. Germline CDR1 reads MGHRA; CDR2 reads YSYEKL. J was trimmed by 7 bases and V by 4 bases; bases with no gene match: 3. The CDR3 extends over 13 amino acids. CDR3 nucleotides: TGCGCCAGCAGCCCGGGCGGGGGGAATGAGCAGTTCTTC. This codes for CASSPGGGNEQFF.

This chain joins TRBV29-1 and TRBJ2-7, with TRBD1 matching 8 bases. CDR3 size: 13 residues. Germline loops: CDR1 SQVTM, CDR2 ANQGSEA. J lost 2 bases, V lost 5 bases, and 5 bases had no gene match. The CDR3 DNA sequence: TGCAGCGTTCGGACAGGGCGCGCCTACGAGCAGTACTTC. Residues: CSVRTGRAYEQYF.

The V call is TRBV5-6, the J call TRBJ2-3, with D tentatively TRBD2 (6 bases). The CDR3 totals 15 residues. CDR1 is SGHDT and CDR2 is YYEEEE in the germline V gene. Between the trimmed V and J ends, which lost 0 bases and 1 base, there was a span of 9 bases. CDR3 in DNA: TGTGCCAGCAGCTTGGGAGGGGAGGGCACAGATACGCAGTATTTT. Translation gives CASSLGGEGTDTQYF.

The chain carries TRBV29-1 and TRBJ1-2; TRBD1 matches at 9 bases. Germline-derived CDR1 and CDR2 are SQVTM and ANQGSEA. This CDR3 comprises 14 residues. The ends lost 7 bases at V and 4 bases at J; junction bases unmatched: 10. In DNA, the CDR3 is TGCAGCGCAGCCCTCGCGACAGGGGGCTATGGCTACACCTTC. Protein sequence: CSAALATGGYGYTF.

This clone occurred once. The rearrangement links TRBV30 to TRBJ2-1; 10 bases are a match to TRBD1. J was trimmed by 6 bases and V by 1 base; bases with no gene match: 9. Germline V gives CDR1 GTSNPN, CDR2 SVGIG (reference sequence). The length of the CDR3 is 16 residues. CDR3 sequence (DNA): TGTGCCTGGAGTGCCCCATTTGGGACAGGGGTCAATGAGCAGTTCTTC. This encodes CAWSAPFGTGVNEQFF.

The chain links TRBV14 to TRBJ2-5; D is unresolved. Germline values: CDR1 SGHDN, CDR2 FVKESK. Deletions cut 4 bases from V and 3 bases from J, with 3 bases between. The CDR3 length is 11 residues. As DNA, the CDR3 is TGTGCCAGCAGCCTAAAAGAGACCCAGTACTTC. Translating it yields CASSLKETQYF.